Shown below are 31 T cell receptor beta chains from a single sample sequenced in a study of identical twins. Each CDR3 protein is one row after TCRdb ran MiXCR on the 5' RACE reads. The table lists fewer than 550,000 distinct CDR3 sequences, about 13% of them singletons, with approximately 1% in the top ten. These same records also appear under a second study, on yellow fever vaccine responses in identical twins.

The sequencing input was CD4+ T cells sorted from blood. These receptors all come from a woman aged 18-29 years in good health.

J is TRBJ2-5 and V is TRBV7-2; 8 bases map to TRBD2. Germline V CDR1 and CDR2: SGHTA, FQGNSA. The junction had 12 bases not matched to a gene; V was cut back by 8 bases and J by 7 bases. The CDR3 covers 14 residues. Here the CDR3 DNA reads TGTGCCAGCGGGGGGAATAGCGGGACTAGGACCCAGTACTTC. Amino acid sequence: CASGGNSGTRTQYF. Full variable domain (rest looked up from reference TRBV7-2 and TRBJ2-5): GAGVSQSPSNKVTEKGKDVELRCDPISGHTALYWYRQSLGQGLEFLIYFQGNSAPDKSGLPSDRFSAERTGGSVSTLTIQRTQQEDSAVYLCASGGNSGTRTQYFGPGTRLLVL.

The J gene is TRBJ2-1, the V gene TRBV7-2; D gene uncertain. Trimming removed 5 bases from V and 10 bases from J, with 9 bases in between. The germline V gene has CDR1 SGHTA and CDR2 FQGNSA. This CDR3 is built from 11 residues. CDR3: CASSPSREQFF. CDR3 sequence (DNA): TGTGCCAGCAGCCCCTCTAGAGAGCAGTTCTTC.

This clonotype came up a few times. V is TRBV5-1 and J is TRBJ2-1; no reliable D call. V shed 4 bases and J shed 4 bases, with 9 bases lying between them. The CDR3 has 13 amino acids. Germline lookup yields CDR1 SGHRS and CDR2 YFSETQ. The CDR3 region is CASSTQAYNEQFF. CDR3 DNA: TGCGCCAGCAGCACGCAGGCTTACAATGAGCAGTTCTTC.

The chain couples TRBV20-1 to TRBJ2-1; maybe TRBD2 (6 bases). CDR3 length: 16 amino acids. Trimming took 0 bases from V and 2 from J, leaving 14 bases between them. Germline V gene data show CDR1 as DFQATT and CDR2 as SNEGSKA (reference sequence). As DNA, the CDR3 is TGCAGTGCTAGAGATCCCCAGACTAGTCCCTACAATGAGCAGTTCTTC. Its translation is CSARDPQTSPYNEQFF.

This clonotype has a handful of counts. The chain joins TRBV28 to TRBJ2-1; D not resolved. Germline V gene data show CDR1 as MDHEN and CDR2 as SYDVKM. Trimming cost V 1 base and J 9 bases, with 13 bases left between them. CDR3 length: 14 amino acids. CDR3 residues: CASSLLVSEAEQFF. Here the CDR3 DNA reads TGTGCCAGCAGTTTATTAGTCAGCGAGGCTGAGCAGTTCTTC. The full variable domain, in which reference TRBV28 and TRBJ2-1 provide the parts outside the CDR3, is DVKVTQSSRYLVKRTGEKVFLECVQDMDHENMFWYRQDPGLGLRLIYFSYDVKMKEKGDIPEGYSVSREKKERFSLILESASTNQTSMYLCASSLLVSEAEQFFGPGTRLTVL.

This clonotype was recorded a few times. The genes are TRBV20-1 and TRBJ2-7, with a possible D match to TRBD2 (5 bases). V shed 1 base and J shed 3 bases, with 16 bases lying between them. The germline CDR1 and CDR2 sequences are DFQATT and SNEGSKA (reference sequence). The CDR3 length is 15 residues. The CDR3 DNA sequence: TGCAGTGCTAGAGGACCCTCCGGACTGAACTACGAGCAGTACTTC. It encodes CSARGPSGLNYEQYF.

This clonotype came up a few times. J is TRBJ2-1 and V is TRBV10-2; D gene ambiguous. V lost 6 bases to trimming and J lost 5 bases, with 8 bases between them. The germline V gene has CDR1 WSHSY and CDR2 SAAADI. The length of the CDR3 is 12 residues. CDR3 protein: CASSYNNNEQFF. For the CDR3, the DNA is TGCGCCAGCAGCTACAATAACAATGAGCAGTTCTTC.

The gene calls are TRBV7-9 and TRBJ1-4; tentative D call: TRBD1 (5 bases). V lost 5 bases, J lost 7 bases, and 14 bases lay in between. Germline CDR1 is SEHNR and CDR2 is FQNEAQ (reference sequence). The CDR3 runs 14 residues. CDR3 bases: TGTGCCAGCAGCCTAACAGGACCGGGTGAAAAACTGTTTTTT. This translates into CASSLTGPGEKLFF.

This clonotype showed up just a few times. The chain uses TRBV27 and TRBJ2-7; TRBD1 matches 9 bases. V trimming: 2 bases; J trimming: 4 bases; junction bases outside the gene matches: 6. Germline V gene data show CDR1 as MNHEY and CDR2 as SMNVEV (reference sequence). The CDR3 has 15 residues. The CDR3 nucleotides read TGTGCCAGCAGTTTAGTGGGACAGGGTTTATACGAGCAGTACTTC. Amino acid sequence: CASSLVGQGLYEQYF.

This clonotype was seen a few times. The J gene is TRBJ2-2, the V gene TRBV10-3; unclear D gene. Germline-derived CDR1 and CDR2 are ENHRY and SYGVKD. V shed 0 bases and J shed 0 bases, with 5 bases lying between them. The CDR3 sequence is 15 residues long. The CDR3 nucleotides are TGTGCCATCAGTGAGTCGGCGGCGAACACCGGGGAGCTGTTTTTT. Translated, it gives CAISESAANTGELFF.

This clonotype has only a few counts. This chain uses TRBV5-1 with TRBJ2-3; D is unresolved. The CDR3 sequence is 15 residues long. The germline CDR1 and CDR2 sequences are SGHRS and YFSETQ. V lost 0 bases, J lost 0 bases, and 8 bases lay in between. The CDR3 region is CASSLGTWSTDTQYF. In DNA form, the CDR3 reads TGCGCCAGCAGCTTGGGTACGTGGAGCACAGATACGCAGTATTTT.

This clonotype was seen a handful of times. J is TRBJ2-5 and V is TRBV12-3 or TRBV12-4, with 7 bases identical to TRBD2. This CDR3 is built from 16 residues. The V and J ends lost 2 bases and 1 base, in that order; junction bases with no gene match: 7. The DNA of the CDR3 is TGTGCCAGCAGTTTAAGCGTCCGGGGGGTCCAAGAGACCCAGTACTTC. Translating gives CASSLSVRGVQETQYF.

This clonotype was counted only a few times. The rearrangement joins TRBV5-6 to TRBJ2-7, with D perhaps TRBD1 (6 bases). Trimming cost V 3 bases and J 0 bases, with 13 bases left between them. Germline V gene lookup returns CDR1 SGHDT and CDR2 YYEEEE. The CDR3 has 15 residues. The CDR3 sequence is CASSSRDKLSYEQYF. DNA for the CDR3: TGTGCCAGCAGCTCCCGGGACAAGCTCTCCTACGAGCAGTACTTC.

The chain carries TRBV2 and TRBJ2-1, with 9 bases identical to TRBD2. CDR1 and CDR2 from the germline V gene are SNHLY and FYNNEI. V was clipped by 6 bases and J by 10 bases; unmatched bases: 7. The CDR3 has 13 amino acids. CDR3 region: CASSIAGEGEQFF. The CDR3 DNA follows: TGTGCCAGCAGCATAGCGGGAGAAGGCGAGCAGTTCTTC.

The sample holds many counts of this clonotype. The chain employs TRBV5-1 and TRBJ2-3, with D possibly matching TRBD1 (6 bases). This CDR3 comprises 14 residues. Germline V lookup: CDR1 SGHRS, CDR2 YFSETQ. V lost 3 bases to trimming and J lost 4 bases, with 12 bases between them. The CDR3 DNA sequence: TGCGCCAGCAGCTCCGGACAGATTTCAGATACGCAGTATTTT. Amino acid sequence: CASSSGQISDTQYF.

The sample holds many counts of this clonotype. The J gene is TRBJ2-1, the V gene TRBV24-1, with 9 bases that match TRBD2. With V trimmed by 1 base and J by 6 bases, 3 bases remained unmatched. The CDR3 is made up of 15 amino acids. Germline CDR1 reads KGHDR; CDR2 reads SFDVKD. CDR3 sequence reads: CATSDFGREGNEQFF. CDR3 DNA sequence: TGTGCCACCAGTGATTTCGGGCGGGAGGGCAATGAGCAGTTCTTC.

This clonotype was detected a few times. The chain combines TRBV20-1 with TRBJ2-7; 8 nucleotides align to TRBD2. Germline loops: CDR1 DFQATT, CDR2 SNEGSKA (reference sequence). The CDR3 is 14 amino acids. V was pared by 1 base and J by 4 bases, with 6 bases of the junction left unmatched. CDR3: CSARASGGPYEQYF. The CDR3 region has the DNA TGCAGTGCTAGAGCTTCGGGGGGGCCTTACGAGCAGTACTTC.

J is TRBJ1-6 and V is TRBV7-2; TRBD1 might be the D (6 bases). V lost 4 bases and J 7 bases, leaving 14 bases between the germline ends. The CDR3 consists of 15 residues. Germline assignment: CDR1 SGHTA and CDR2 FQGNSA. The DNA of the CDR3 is TGTGCCAGCAGCTCCCATGGGGGGGCGAATTCACCCCTCCACTTT. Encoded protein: CASSSHGGANSPLHF.

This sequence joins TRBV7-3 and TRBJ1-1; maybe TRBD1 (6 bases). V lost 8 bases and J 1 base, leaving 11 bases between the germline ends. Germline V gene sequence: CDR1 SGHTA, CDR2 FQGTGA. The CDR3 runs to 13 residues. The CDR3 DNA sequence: TGTGCCAGCGGACGAGGGGGGAACACTGAAGCTTTCTTT. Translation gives CASGRGGNTEAFF.

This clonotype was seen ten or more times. DNA of the CDR3: TGTGCCATCAGGGACAGACTGTCCTACGAGCAGTACTTC. Its protein is CAIRDRLSYEQYF. The rearrangement links TRBV10-3 to TRBJ2-7, with a tentative D call TRBD1 (6 bases). Germline values: CDR1 ENHRY, CDR2 SYGVKD. Trimming removed 6 bases at V and 1 base at J, with 10 bases between. The CDR3 has 13 residues.

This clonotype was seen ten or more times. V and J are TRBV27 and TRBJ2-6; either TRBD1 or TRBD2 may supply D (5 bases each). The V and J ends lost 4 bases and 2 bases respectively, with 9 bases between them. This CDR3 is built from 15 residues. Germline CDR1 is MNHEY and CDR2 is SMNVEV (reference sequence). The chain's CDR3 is CASSSLGAGANVLTF. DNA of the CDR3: TGTGCCAGCAGTTCCCTGGGGGCTGGGGCCAACGTCCTGACTTTC.

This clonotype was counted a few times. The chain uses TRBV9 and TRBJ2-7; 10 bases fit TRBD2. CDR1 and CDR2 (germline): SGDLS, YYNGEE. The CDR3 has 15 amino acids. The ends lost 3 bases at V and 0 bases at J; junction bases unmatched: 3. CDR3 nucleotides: TGTGCCAGCAGCGCCGGACTAGCGGTCTCCTACGAGCAGTACTTC. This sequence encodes CASSAGLAVSYEQYF.

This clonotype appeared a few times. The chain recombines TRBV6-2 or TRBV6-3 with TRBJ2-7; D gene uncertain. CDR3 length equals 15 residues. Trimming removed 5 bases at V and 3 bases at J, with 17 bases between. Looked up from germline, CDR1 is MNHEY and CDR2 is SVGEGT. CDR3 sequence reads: CASSESTVLGYEQYF. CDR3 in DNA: TGTGCCAGCAGTGAGAGTACAGTTCTCGGCTACGAGCAGTACTTC.

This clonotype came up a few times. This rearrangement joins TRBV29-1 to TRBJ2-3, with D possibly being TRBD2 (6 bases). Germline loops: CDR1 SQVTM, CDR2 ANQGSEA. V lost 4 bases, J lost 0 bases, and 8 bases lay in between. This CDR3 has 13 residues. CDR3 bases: TGCAGCGTTGCCGGGACTAGCACAGATACGCAGTATTTT. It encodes CSVAGTSTDTQYF.

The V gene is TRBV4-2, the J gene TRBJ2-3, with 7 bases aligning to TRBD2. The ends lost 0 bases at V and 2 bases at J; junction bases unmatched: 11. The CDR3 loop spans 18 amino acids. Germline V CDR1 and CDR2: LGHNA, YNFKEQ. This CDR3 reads CASSQDLARETNTDTQYF. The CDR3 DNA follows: TGTGCCAGCAGCCAAGATCTTGCGCGGGAGACGAACACAGATACGCAGTATTTT.

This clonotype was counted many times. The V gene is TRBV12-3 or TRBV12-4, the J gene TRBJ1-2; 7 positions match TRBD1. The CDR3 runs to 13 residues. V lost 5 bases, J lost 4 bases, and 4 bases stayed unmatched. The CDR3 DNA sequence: TGTGCCAGCAGTCCCCGGGACAGCTATGGCTACACCTTC. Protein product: CASSPRDSYGYTF.

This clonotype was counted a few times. The DNA for the CDR3 is TGCGCCAGCAGCTTGGTAAGGGGAGGACCTCCCTACAATGAGCAGTTCTTC. This sequence encodes CASSLVRGGPPYNEQFF. V and J are TRBV5-1 and TRBJ2-1, with a possible D match to TRBD2 (6 bases). CDR1 is SGHRS and CDR2 is YFSETQ in the germline V gene. This CDR3 spans 17 amino acids. V lost 0 bases to trimming and J lost 2 bases, with 15 bases between them.

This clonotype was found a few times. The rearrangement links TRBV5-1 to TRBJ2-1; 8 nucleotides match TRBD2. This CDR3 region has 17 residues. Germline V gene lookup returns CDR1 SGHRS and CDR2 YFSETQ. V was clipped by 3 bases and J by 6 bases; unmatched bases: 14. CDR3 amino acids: CASSSGDLAGPRNEQFF. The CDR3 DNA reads TGCGCCAGCAGCTCCGGAGACCTAGCGGGTCCGCGCAATGAGCAGTTCTTC.

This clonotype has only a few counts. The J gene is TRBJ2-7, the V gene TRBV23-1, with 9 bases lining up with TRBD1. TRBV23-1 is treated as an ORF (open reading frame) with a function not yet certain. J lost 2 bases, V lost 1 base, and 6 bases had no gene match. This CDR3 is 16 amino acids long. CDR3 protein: CASSQFGGQGTYEQYF. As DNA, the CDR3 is TGCGCCAGCAGTCAATTCGGGGGACAGGGAACCTACGAGCAGTACTTC.

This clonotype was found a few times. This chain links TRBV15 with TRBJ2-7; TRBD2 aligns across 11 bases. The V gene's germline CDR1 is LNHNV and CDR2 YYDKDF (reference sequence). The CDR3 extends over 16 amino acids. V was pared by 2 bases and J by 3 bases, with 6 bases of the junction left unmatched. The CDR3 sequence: CATSRSSGGALYEQYF. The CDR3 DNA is TGTGCCACCAGCAGAAGTAGCGGGGGGGCACTCTACGAGCAGTACTTC. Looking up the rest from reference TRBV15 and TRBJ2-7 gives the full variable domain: DAMVIQNPRYQVTQFGKPVTLSCSQTLNHNVMYWYQQKSSQAPKLLFHYYDKDFNNEADTPDNFQSRRPNTSFCFLDIRSPGLGDTAMYLCATSRSSGGALYEQYFGPGTRLTVT.

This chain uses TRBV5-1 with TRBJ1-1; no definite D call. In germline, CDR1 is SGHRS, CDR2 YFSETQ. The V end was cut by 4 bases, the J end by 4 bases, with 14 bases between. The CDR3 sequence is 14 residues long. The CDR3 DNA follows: TGCGCCAGCAGCCCGTTAGCAGGTGGCACTGAAGCTTTCTTT. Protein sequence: CASSPLAGGTEAFF.